The sequence of this T cell receptor beta chain was determined in a study of cytomegalovirus exposure and HLA in healthy donors. Study-level information: Unique TCRs numbering around 80 million, obtained from HLA-typed donors, made up an early data release.

With 60 Vbeta and 13 Jbeta primers, the PCR was carried out. Study processing details: Around 12 million of around 85 million unique TCR beta chains were shared, per a later count. Here immunoSEQ multiplex PCR was the method, and the copy in TCRdb shows in-frame clones only, minus some. The V and J calls and clone size come from that table; D and trimming were worked out from the DNA. This sample has about 200,000 clones, with 75% to 85% found just once. The CDR3 is 15 amino acids. Germline CDR1 reads SGDLS; CDR2 reads YYNGEE. Trimming took off 0 bases at V and 0 bases at J, with 6 bases between the two ends. Remarks on this clone: Antigen unknown.

Broader study findings: In a later analysis, across HLA loci, associated TCR counts were highest for DRB1, lowest for HLA-C.

The chain links TRBV9 to TRBJ2-2; TRBD2 is a possible D gene (6 bases). This receptor was obtained from a woman between 45 and 65 years old in good health and CMV-seropositive. Sequenced input: PBMCs. CDR3: CASSVAGANTGELFF. The CDR3 DNA reads as TGTGCCAGCAGCGTAGCGGGGGCGAACACCGGGGAGCTGTTTTTT.